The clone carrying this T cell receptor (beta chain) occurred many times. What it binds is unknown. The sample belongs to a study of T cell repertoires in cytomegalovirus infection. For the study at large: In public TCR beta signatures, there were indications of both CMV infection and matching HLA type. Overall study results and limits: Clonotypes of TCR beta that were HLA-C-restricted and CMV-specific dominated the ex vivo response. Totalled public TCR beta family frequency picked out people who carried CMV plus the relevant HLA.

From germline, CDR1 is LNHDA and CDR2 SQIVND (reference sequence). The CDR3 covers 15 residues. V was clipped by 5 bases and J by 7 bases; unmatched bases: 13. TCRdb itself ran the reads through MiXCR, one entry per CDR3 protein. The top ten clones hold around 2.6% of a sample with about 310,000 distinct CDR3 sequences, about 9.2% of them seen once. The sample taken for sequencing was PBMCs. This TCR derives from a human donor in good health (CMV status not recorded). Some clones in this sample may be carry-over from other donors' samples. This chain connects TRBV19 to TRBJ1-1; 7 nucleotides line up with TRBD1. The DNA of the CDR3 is TGTGCCAGTAGTCCTCGACAGGGCATCAATGATGAAGCTTTCTTT. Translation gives CASSPRQGINDEAFF.